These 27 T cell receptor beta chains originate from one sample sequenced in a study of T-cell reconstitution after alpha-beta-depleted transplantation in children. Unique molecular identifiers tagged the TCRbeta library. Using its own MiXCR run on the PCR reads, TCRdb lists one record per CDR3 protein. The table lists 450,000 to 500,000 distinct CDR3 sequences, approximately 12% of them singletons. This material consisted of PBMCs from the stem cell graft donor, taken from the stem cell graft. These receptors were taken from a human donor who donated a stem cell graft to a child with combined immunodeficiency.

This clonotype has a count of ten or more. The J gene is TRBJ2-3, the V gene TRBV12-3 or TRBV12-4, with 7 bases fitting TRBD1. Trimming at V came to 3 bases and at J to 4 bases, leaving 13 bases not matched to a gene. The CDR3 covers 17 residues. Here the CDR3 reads CASSFPATGSVPDTQYF. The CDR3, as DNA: TGTGCCAGCAGTTTCCCCGCGACAGGGAGTGTTCCAGATACGCAGTATTTT.

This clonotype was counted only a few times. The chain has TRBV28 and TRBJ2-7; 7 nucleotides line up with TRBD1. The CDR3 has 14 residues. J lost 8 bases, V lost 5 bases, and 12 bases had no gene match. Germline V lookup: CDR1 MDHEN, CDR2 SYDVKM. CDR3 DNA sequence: TGTGCCAGCAGTGGACAGGACATCCGGGACAAGCAGTACTTC. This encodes CASSGQDIRDKQYF.

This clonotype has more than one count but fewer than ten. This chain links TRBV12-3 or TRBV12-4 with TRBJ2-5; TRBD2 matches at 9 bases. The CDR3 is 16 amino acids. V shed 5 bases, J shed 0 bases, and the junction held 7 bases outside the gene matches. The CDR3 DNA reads TGTGCCAGCAGTCCCGGGACTAGCCAGTACCAAGAGACCCAGTACTTC. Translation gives CASSPGTSQYQETQYF.

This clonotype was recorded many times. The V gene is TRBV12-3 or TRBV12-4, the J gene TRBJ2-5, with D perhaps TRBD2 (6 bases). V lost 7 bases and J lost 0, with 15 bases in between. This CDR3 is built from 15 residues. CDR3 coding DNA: TGTGCCAGCACCTCGGGAGTAGCGGACCAAGAGACCCAGTACTTC. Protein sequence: CASTSGVADQETQYF.

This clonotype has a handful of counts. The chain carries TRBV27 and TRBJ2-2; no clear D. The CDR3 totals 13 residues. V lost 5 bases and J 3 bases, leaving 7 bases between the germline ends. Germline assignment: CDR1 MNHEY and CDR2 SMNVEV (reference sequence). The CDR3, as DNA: TGTGCCAGCAGTCCTTTCGACACCGGGGAGCTGTTTTTT. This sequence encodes CASSPFDTGELFF.

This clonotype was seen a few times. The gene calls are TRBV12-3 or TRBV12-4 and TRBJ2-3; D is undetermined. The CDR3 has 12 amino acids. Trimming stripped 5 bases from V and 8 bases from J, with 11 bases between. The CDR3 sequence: CASSPLVTTQYF. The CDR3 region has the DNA TGTGCCAGCAGTCCCCTTGTGACTACGCAGTATTTT.

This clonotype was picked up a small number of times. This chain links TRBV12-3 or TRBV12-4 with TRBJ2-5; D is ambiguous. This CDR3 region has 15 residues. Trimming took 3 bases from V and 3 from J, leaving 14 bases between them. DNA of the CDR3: TGTGCCAGCAGTTTGTCCTTCGGTGGGGAAGAGACCCAGTACTTC. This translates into CASSLSFGGEETQYF.

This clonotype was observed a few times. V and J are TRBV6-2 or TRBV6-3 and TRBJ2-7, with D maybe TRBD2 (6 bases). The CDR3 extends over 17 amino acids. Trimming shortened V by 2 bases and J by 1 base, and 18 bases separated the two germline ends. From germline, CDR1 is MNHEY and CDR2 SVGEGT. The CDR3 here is CASSYALQAGLSYEQYF. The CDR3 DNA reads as TGTGCCAGCAGTTACGCGTTACAAGCGGGTCTTTCCTACGAGCAGTACTTC.

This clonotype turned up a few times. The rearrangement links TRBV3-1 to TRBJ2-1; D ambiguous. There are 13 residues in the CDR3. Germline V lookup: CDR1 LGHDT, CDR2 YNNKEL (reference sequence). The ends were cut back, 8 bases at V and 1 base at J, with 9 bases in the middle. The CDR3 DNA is TGTGCCAGCGTGAGTAGTTCCTACAATGAGCAGTTCTTC. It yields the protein CASVSSSYNEQFF.

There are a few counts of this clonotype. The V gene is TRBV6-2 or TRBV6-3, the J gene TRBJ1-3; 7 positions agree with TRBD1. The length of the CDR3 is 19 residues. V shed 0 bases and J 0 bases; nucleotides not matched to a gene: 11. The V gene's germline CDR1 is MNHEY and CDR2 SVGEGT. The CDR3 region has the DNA TGTGCCAGCAGTTACTCCCGCCCCCTGGACAGGAGCTCTGGAAACACCATATATTTT. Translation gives CASSYSRPLDRSSGNTIYF.

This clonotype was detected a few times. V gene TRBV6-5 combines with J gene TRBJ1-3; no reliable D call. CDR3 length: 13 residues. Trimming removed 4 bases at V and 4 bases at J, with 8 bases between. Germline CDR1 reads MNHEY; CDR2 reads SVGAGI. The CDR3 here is CASSSELGNTIYF. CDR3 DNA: TGTGCCAGCAGTTCCGAGTTGGGAAACACCATATATTTT.

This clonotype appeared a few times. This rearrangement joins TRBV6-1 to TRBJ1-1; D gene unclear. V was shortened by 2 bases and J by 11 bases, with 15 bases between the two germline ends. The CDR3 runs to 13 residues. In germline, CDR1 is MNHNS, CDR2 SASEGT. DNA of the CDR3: TGTGCCAGCAGTGAAATGAGGGAGACATTTGCTTTCTTT. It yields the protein CASSEMRETFAFF.

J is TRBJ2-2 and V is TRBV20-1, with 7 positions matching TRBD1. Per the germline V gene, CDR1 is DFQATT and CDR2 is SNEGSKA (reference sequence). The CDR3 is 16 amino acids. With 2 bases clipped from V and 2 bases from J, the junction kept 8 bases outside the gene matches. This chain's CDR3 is CSARFWDSHNTGELFF. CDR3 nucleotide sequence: TGCAGTGCTAGATTCTGGGACAGCCACAACACCGGGGAGCTGTTTTTT.

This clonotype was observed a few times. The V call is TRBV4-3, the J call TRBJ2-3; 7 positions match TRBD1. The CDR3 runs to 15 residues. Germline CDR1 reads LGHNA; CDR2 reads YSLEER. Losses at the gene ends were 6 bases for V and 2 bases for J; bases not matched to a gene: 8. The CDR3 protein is CASSLQGRDTDTQYF. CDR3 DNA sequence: TGCGCCAGCAGTCTACAGGGGAGAGACACAGATACGCAGTATTTT.

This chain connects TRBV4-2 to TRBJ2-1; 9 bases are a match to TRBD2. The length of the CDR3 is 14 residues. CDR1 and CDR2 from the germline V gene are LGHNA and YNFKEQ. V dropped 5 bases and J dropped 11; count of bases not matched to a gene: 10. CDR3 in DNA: TGTGCCAGCAGCGTAGGACTAGCGCCGGATCAGCAGTTCTTC. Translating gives CASSVGLAPDQQFF.

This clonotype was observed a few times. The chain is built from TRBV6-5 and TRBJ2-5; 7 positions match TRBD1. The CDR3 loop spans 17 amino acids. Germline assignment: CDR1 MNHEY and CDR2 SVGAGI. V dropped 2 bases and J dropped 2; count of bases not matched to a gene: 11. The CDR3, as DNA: TGTGCCAGCAGTTACCCCGACAGGGCCCCCACACAAGAGACCCAGTACTTC. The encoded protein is CASSYPDRAPTQETQYF.

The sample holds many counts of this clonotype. This CDR3 is CASSLLGLAASTDTQYF. The CDR3 DNA reads TGTGCCAGCAGCTTACTTGGACTAGCAGCCAGCACAGATACGCAGTATTTT. The V call is TRBV7-3, the J call TRBJ2-3; 8 positions agree with TRBD2. The CDR3 loop spans 17 amino acids. V lost 2 bases, J lost 0 bases, and 7 bases stayed unmatched. CDR1 and CDR2 (germline): SGHTA, FQGTGA.

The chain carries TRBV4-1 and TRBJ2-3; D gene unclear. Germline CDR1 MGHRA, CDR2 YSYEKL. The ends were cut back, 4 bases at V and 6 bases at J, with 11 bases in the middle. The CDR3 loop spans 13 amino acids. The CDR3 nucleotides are TGCGCCAGCAGCCTCATTCTTAGGGATACGCAGTATTTT. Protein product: CASSLILRDTQYF.

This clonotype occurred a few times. CDR3 bases: TGTGCCAGCAGTATTACAGGGGCCCATGAAAAACTGTTTTTT. It encodes CASSITGAHEKLFF. The genes are TRBV6-1 and TRBJ1-4; the match to TRBD1 covers 7 bases. V lost 5 bases and J lost 6; bases outside the gene matches: 6. The length of the CDR3 is 14 residues. Germline CDR1 reads MNHNS; CDR2 reads SASEGT.

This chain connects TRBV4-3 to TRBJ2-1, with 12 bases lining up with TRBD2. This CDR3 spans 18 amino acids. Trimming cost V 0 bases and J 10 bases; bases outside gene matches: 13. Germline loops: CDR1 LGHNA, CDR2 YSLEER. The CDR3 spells CASSQESPSGGAVWEQFF. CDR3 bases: TGCGCCAGCAGCCAAGAATCCCCTAGCGGGGGGGCTGTGTGGGAGCAGTTCTTC.

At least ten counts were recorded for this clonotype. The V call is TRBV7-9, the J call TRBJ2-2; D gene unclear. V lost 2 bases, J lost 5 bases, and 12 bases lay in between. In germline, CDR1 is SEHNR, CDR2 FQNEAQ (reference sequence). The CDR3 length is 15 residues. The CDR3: CASSLLSRRTGELFF. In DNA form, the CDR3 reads TGTGCCAGCAGCTTACTCTCCCGTAGGACCGGGGAGCTGTTTTTT.

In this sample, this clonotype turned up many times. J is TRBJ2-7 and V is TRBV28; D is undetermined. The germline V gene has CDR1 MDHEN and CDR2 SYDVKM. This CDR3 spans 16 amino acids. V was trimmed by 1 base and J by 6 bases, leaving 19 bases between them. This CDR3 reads CASSLSVVWKFGEQYF. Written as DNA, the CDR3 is TGTGCCAGCAGTTTATCGGTCGTTTGGAAATTCGGCGAGCAGTACTTC.

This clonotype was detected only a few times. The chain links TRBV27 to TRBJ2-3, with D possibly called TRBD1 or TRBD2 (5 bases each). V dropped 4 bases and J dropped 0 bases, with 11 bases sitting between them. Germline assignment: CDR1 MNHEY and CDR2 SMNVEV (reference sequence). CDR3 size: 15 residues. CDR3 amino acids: CASSSLDRSTDTQYF. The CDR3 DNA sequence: TGTGCCAGCAGTTCACTAGACAGAAGCACAGATACGCAGTATTTT.

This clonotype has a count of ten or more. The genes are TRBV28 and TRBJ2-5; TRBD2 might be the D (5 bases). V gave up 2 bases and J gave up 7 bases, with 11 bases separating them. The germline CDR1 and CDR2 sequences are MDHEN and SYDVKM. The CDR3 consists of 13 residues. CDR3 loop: CASSLAGGVTQYF. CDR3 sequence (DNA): TGTGCCAGCAGTTTAGCGGGTGGGGTGACCCAGTACTTC.

CDR3 sequence: CASSLAGDNSGNTIYF. The CDR3 nucleotides read TGTGCCAGCAGCTTGGCAGGGGATAACTCTGGAAACACCATATATTTT. J is TRBJ1-3 and V is TRBV5-4, with a possible D match to TRBD1 (6 bases). V was shortened by 0 bases and J by 0 bases, with 10 bases between the two germline ends. CDR1 and CDR2 from the germline V gene are SGHNT and YYREEE (reference sequence). The CDR3 contains 16 residues. Looking up the rest from reference TRBV5-4 and TRBJ1-3 gives the full variable domain: ETGVTQSPTHLIKTRGQQVTLRCSSQSGHNTVSWYQQALGQGPQFIFQYYREEENGRGNFPPRFSGLQFPNYSSELNVNALELDDSALYLCASSLAGDNSGNTIYFGEGSWLTVV.

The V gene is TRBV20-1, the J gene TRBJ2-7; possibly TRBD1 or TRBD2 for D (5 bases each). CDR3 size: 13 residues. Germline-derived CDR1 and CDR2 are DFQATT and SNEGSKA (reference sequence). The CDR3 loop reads CKAQWDAAYEQYF. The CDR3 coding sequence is TGCAAGGCACAGTGGGACGCAGCCTACGAGCAGTACTTC.

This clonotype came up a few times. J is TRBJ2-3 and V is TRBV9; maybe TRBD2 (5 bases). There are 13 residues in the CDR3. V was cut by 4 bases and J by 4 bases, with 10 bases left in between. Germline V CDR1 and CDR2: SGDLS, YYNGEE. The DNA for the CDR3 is TGTGCCAGCAGCCCGCGGGTGCCAGATACGCAGTATTTT. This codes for CASSPRVPDTQYF. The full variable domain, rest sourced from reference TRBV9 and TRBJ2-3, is DSGVTQTPKHLITATGQRVTLRCSPRSGDLSVYWYQQSLDQGLQFLIQYYNGEERAKGNILERFSAQQFPDLHSELNLSSLELGDSALYFCASSPRVPDTQYFGPGTRLTVL.